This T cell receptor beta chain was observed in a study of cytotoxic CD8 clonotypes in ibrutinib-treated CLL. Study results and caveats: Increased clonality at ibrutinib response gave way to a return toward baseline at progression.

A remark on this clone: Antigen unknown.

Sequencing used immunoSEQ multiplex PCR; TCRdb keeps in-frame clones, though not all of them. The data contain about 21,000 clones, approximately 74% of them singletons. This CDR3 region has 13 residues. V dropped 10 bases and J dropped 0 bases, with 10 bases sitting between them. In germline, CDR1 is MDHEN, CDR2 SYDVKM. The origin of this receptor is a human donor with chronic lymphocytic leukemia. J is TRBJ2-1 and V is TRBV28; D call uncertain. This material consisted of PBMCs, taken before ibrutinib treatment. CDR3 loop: CATATISYNEQFF. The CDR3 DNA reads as TGTGCCACCGCGACGATCTCCTACAATGAGCAGTTCTTC.